Each of the 23 T cell receptor beta chains below was sequenced from the same sample in a study of T cell responses to AZD1222 COVID-19 vaccine. Libraries were prepared by immunoSEQ multiplex PCR; TCRdb keeps only in-frame clonotypes and omits some of them. Among under 85,000 clones listed, roughly 87% were seen once. Source: peripheral blood, taken on day 0 of AZD1222 vaccination. Receptors originate from an adult in good health.

This clone showed up just once. The gene calls are TRBV5-1 and TRBJ2-1, with 8 bases lining up with TRBD1. The germline V gene has CDR1 SGHRS and CDR2 YFSETQ. The CDR3 is 18 residues long. V was pared by 4 bases and J by 3 bases, with 15 bases of the junction left unmatched. The CDR3 region is CASSHGTGSSQFYNEQFF. Here the CDR3 DNA reads TGCGCCAGCAGCCACGGGACAGGTTCTTCCCAATTCTACAATGAGCAGTTCTTC.

The chain links TRBV19 to TRBJ2-6; no clear D gene. There are 15 residues in the CDR3. Germline CDR1 LNHDA, CDR2 SQIVND (reference sequence). The germline V and J ends were trimmed by 5 bases and 0 bases, with 8 bases remaining between them. The CDR3 coding sequence is TGTGCCAGTAGTCGGAGAAGCTCTGGGGCCAACGTCCTGACTTTC. This encodes CASSRRSSGANVLTF.

V and J are TRBV4-3 and TRBJ1-3; TRBD1 matches 11 bases. Germline CDR1 and CDR2: LGHNA and YSLEER. This CDR3 contains 16 residues. V was clipped by 4 bases and J by 7 bases; unmatched bases: 9. CDR3 DNA: TGCGCCAGCAGCCTCAATCCGGGACAGGGGGTTAACACCATATATTTT. Amino acids: CASSLNPGQGVNTIYF.

The J gene is TRBJ1-1, the V gene TRBV28, with D possibly matching TRBD1 (5 bases). Trimming removed 6 bases at V and 5 bases at J, with 19 bases between. This CDR3 spans 15 amino acids. CDR1 is MDHEN and CDR2 is SYDVKM in the germline V gene. CDR3 sequence (DNA): TGTGCCAGCAGCCTTCGTGGGGGGATATGGACTGAAGCTTTCTTT. Translation gives CASSLRGGIWTEAFF.

This chain connects TRBV4-2 to TRBJ2-3; TRBD2 matches 14 bases. The CDR3 runs 17 residues. Germline CDR1 reads LGHNA; CDR2 reads YNFKEQ. Unmatched junction bases numbered 5, after V lost 0 bases and J lost 6 bases. As DNA, the CDR3 is TGTGCCAGCAGCCAAGACGGGACTAGCGGGAGTGGGGATACGCAGTATTTT. Its protein product is CASSQDGTSGSGDTQYF.

The rearrangement links TRBV9 to TRBJ1-3; no definite D call. Germline V lookup: CDR1 SGDLS, CDR2 YYNGEE. Deletions cut 0 bases from V and 0 bases from J, with 4 bases between. The CDR3 consists of 14 residues. Written as DNA, the CDR3 is TGTGCCAGCAGCGTAGACTTCTCTGGAAACACCATATATTTT. Translation gives CASSVDFSGNTIYF.

V usage is TRBV4-2 and J usage is TRBJ2-2, with D perhaps given as TRBD1 or TRBD2 (5 bases each). V was trimmed by 1 base and J by 6 bases, leaving 15 bases between them. Germline assignment: CDR1 LGHNA and CDR2 YNFKEQ. The CDR3 is 16 residues long. The CDR3 loop is CASSQVPGPLAGELFF. Written as DNA, the CDR3 is TGTGCCAGCAGCCAAGTACCGGGGCCCTTGGCCGGGGAGCTGTTTTTT.

V usage is TRBV11-2 and J usage is TRBJ2-7, with TRBD2 matching over 7 bases. The CDR3 length is 16 residues. From germline, CDR1 is SGHAT and CDR2 FQNNGV. V lost 4 bases to trimming and J lost 8 bases; unmatched junction nucleotides: 17. For the CDR3, the DNA is TGTGCCAGCAGCTCCGTTGGGCGGGAGAGGGGTAGCAAGCAGTACTTC. This translates into CASSSVGRERGSKQYF.

The chain joins TRBV18 to TRBJ2-3; either TRBD1 or TRBD2 may supply D (5 bases each). This CDR3 is 15 amino acids long. Trimming took off 4 bases at V and 1 base at J, with 12 bases between the two ends. Germline loops: CDR1 KGHSH, CDR2 LQKENI. The CDR3 bases are TGTGCCAGCTCACTTGGGCAGGGAGGCACAGATACGCAGTATTTT. Translation gives CASSLGQGGTDTQYF. The full variable domain, its missing parts supplied by reference TRBV18 and TRBJ2-3, is NAGVMQNPRHLVRRRGQEARLRCSPMKGHSHVYWYRQLPEEGLKFMVYLQKENIIDESGMPKERFSAEFPKEGPSILRIQQVVRGDSAAYFCASSLGQGGTDTQYFGPGTRLTVL.

This chain uses TRBV7-2 with TRBJ2-7; 9 bases are shared with TRBD2. The germline V gene has CDR1 SGHTA and CDR2 FQGNSA. Germline trimming cut 3 bases from V and 0 bases from J; bases unmatched to any gene: 3. This CDR3 is 15 amino acids long. The CDR3 region is CASSFLAGFSYEQYF. Written as DNA, the CDR3 is TGTGCCAGCAGCTTTCTAGCGGGGTTCTCCTACGAGCAGTACTTC.

J is TRBJ1-5 and V is TRBV28; 8 bases map to TRBD1. Per the germline V gene, CDR1 is MDHEN and CDR2 is SYDVKM. The ends lost 5 bases at V and 7 bases at J; junction bases unmatched: 16. This CDR3 is 17 amino acids long. This CDR3 is CASSLPAGGLAGQPQHF. Here the CDR3 DNA reads TGTGCCAGCAGTCTCCCGGCAGGGGGCCTGGCAGGGCAGCCCCAGCATTTT.

V is TRBV15 and J is TRBJ2-7; 11 bases match TRBD2. Germline CDR1 LNHNV, CDR2 YYDKDF (reference sequence). The CDR3 sequence is 14 residues long. V lost 3 bases, J lost 5 bases, and 3 bases stayed unmatched. CDR3 nucleotide sequence: TGTGCCACCAGCAGGACTAGCGGGAAGGACGAGCAGTACTTC. Protein product: CATSRTSGKDEQYF. Looking up the rest from reference TRBV15 and TRBJ2-7 gives the full variable domain: DAMVIQNPRYQVTQFGKPVTLSCSQTLNHNVMYWYQQKSSQAPKLLFHYYDKDFNNEADTPDNFQSRRPNTSFCFLDIRSPGLGDTAMYLCATSRTSGKDEQYFGPGTRLTVT.

The CDR3 DNA follows: TGTGCCAGCAGCCGGGCAGGAAGGGCCTCCGAGCAGTACTTC. It is translated as CASSRAGRASEQYF. The chain links TRBV5-8 to TRBJ2-7, with D unclear. The CDR3 runs to 14 residues. Germline CDR1 reads SGHTS; CDR2 reads YDEGEE. With 4 bases removed from V and 6 bases from J, the gap between germline ends came to 17 bases.

The rearrangement uses TRBV6-4 and TRBJ2-3; weak D call: TRBD2 (6 bases). The CDR3 spans 15 residues. Germline CDR1 reads MRHNA; CDR2 reads SNTAGT. Trimming removed 4 bases at V and 0 bases at J, with 11 bases between. The CDR3 is CASSAGVLSTDTQYF. The CDR3 region has the DNA TGTGCCAGCAGTGCGGGGGTCCTTAGCACAGATACGCAGTATTTT.

This chain connects TRBV11-2 to TRBJ2-1; 9 bases agree with TRBD1. The CDR3 runs 15 residues. The V gene's germline CDR1 is SGHAT and CDR2 FQNNGV. The junction had 7 bases not matched to a gene; V was cut back by 3 bases and J by 7 bases. For the CDR3, the DNA is TGTGCCAGCAGCTTCACGGGACAGGGAGGGAATGAGCAGTTCTTC. Translating it yields CASSFTGQGGNEQFF.

Regarding this clone: The junction departs from the called germline gene at one end, perhaps through a read error. The chain links TRBV7-8 to TRBJ2-7; 10 bases are shared with TRBD1. CDR1 is SGHVS and CDR2 is FQNEAQ in the germline V gene. CDR3 length: 15 amino acids. The CDR3 loop reads CASSPEPGQGYEQYF. The CDR3 DNA sequence: TGTGCTAGCAGCCCCGAACCGGGACAGGGGTACGAGCAGTACTTC.

This chain connects TRBV11-3 to TRBJ1-1; D call uncertain. The CDR3 has 13 residues. Germline lookup yields CDR1 SGHNT and CDR2 YENEEA. The V end was cut by 3 bases, the J end by 8 bases, with 13 bases between. The CDR3 nucleotides are TGTGCCAGCAGCTTGGCCTACCCCTCGGAAGCTTTCTTT. As protein: CASSLAYPSEAFF.

This rearrangement joins TRBV11-2 to TRBJ1-1, with D tentatively TRBD1 (5 bases). V was cut by 5 bases and J by 8 bases, with 15 bases left in between. The germline V gene has CDR1 SGHAT and CDR2 FQNNGV. CDR3 length equals 13 residues. The CDR3 loop is CASSPGRPGEAFF. CDR3 bases: TGTGCCAGCAGCCCGGGACGGCCCGGGGAAGCTTTCTTT.

This clone was found once. The chain combines TRBV6-2 or TRBV6-3 with TRBJ1-1; TRBD1 matches at 8 bases. Germline V CDR1 and CDR2: MNHEY, SVGEGT. The CDR3 totals 16 residues. V was pared by 4 bases and J by 1 base, with 8 bases of the junction left unmatched. The CDR3 is CASSSLGQAGNTEAFF. The CDR3 bases are TGTGCCAGCAGTTCGCTGGGACAGGCGGGGAACACTGAAGCTTTCTTT.

This chain uses TRBV28 with TRBJ2-7; D ambiguous. V was shortened by 8 bases and J by 4 bases, with 3 bases between the two germline ends. Germline assignment: CDR1 MDHEN and CDR2 SYDVKM. The CDR3 covers 9 residues. The CDR3 spells CASGYEQYF. The DNA for the CDR3 is TGTGCCAGCGGGTACGAGCAGTACTTC.

V and J are TRBV14 and TRBJ2-7; 10 nucleotides match TRBD2. The CDR3 totals 15 residues. V gave up 4 bases and J gave up 1 base; unmatched junction bases: 4. The V gene's germline CDR1 is SGHDN and CDR2 FVKESK. The CDR3, as DNA: TGTGCCAGCAGCCGAGGACTAGCGGATTCCTACGAGCAGTACTTC. Protein sequence: CASSRGLADSYEQYF.

The rearrangement uses TRBV14 and TRBJ1-1, with D possibly TRBD1 on 5 matching bases. The V gene lost 1 base and the J gene lost 8 bases, with 17 bases spanning the gap. This CDR3 has 15 amino acids. Germline V CDR1 and CDR2: SGHDN, FVKESK. The CDR3 DNA follows: TGTGCCAGCAGCCAAGGGTTAGGAATCAGGGAGGAAGCTTTCTTT. Encoded protein: CASSQGLGIREEAFF.

The chain employs TRBV29-1 and TRBJ2-7; TRBD1 matches at 9 bases. V lost 4 bases to trimming and J lost 2 bases; unmatched junction nucleotides: 3. Germline assignment: CDR1 SQVTM and CDR2 ANQGSEA. The CDR3 is 13 residues long. The DNA of the CDR3 is TGCAGCGTTGGTAGGACAGGGGCCTACGAGCAGTACTTC. Its translation is CSVGRTGAYEQYF.